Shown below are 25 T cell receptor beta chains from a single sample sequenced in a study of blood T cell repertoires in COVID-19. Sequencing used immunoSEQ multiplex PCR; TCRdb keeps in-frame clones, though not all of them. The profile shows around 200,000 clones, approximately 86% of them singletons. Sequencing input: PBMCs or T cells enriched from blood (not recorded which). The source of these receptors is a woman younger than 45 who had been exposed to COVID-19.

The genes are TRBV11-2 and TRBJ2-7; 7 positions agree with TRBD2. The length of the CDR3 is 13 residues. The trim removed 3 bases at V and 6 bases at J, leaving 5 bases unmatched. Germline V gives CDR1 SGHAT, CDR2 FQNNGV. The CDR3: CASSFGGGGEQYF. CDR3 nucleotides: TGTGCCAGCAGCTTTGGCGGGGGAGGCGAGCAGTACTTC.

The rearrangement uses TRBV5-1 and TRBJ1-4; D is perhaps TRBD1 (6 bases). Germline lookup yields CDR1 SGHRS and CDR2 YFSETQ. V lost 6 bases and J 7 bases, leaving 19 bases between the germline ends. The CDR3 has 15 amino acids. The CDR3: CASKFRQEVSEKLFF. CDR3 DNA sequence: TGCGCCAGCAAATTCCGACAGGAGGTGAGTGAAAAACTGTTTTTT.

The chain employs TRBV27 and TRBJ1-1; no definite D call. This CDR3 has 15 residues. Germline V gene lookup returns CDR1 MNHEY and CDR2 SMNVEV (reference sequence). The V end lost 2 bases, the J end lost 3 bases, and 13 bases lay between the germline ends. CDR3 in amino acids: CASSLRGATDTEAFF. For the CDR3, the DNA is TGTGCCAGCAGTTTACGAGGAGCTACGGACACTGAAGCTTTCTTT.

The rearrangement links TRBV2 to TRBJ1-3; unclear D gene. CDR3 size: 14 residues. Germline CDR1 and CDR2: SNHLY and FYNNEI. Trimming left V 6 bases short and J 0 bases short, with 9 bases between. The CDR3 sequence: CASSLRNSGNTIYF. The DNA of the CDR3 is TGTGCCAGCAGCCTGCGCAACTCTGGAAACACCATATATTTT.

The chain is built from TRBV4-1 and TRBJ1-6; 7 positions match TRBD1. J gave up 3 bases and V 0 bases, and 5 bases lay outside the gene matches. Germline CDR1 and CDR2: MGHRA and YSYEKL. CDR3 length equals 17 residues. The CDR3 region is CASSQEMGTVYNSPLHF. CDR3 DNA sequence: TGCGCCAGCAGCCAAGAAATGGGGACAGTCTATAATTCACCCCTCCACTTT.

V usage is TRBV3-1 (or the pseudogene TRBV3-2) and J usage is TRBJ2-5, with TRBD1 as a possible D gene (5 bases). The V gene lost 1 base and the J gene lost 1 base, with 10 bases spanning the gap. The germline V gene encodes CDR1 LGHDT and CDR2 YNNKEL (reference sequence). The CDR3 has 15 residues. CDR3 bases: TGTGCCAGCAGCCAAGTTGTGGGGCCCCAAGAGACCCAGTACTTC. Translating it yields CASSQVVGPQETQYF.

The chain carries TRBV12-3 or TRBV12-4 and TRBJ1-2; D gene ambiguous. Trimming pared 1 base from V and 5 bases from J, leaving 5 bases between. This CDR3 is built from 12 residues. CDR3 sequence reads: CASSLGRYGYTF. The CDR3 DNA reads TGTGCCAGCAGTTTAGGGAGGTATGGCTACACCTTC.

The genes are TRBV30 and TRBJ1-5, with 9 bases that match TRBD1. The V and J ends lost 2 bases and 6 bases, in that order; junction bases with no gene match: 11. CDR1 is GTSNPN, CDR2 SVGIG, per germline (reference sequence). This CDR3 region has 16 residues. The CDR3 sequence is CAWSSGGTGFSQPQHF. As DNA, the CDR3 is TGTGCCTGGAGTTCCGGCGGGACAGGGTTTTCTCAGCCCCAGCATTTT.

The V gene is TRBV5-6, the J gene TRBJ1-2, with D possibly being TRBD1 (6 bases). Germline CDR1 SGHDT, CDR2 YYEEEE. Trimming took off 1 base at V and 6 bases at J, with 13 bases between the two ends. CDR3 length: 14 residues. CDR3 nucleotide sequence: TGTGCCAGCAGCTTGATCGGACAGACCAATGGCTACACCTTC. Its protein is CASSLIGQTNGYTF.

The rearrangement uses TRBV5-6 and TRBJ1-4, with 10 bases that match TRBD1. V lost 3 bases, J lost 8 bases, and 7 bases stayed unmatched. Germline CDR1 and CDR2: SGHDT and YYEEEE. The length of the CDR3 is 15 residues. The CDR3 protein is CASSYQTGGREKLFF. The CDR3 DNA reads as TGTGCCAGCAGCTACCAGACAGGGGGCAGGGAAAAACTGTTTTTT.

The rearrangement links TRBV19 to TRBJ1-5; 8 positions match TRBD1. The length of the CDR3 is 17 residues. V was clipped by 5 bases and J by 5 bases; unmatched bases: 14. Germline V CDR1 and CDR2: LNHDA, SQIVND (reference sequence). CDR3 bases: TGTGCCAGTAGTCGCCCTGACAGGGGCGGGATAGATCAGCCCCAGCATTTT. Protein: CASSRPDRGGIDQPQHF.

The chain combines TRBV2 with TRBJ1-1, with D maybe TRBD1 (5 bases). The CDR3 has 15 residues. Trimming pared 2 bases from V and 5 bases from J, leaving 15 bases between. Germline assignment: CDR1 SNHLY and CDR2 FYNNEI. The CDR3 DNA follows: TGTGCCAGCAGTGAAATGTCGGGGGGTCGGACTGAAGCTTTCTTT. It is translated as CASSEMSGGRTEAFF.

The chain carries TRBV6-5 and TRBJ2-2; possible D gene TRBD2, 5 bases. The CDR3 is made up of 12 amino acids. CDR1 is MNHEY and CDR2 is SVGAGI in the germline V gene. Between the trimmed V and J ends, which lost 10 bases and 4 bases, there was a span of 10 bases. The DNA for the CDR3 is TGTGCCACCTCGGGGAGCACCGGGGAGCTGTTTTTT. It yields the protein CATSGSTGELFF.

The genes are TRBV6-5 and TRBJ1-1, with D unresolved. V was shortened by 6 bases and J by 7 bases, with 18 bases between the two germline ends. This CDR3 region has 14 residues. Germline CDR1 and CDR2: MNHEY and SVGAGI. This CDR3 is CASSLGYGENEAFF. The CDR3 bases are TGTGCCAGCAGCCTAGGGTATGGGGAGAATGAAGCTTTCTTT.

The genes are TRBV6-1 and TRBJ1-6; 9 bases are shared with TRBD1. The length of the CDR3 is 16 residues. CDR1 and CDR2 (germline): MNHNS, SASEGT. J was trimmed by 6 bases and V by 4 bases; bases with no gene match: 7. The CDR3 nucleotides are TGTGCCAGCAGTGTAATGGCGGGACAGGGTAATTCACCCCTCCACTTT. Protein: CASSVMAGQGNSPLHF.

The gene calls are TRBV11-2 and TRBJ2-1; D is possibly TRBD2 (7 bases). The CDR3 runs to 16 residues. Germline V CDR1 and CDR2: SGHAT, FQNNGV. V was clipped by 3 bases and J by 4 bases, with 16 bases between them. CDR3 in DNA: TGTGCCAGCAGCTTGGAGGGGGGGTTCTTTTACAATGAGCAGTTCTTC. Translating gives CASSLEGGFFYNEQFF.

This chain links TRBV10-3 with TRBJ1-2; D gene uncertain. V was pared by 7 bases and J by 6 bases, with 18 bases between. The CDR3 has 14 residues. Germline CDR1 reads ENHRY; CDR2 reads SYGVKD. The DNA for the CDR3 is TGTGCCATCACGGGTCGTCTTACACGAAATGGCTACACCTTC. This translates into CAITGRLTRNGYTF.

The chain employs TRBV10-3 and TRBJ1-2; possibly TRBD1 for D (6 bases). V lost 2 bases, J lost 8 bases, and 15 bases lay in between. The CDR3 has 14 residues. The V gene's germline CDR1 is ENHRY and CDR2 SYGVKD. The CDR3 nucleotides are TGTGCCATCAGTGAGGCACGGGGGGCGAGAGGCTACACCTTC. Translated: CAISEARGARGYTF.

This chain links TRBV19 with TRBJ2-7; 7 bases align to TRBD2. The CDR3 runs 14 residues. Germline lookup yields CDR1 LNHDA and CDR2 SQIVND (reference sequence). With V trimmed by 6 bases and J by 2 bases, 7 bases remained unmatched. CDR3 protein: CASSPVGGAYEQYF. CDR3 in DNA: TGTGCCAGTAGCCCCGTTGGGGGGGCCTACGAGCAGTACTTC.

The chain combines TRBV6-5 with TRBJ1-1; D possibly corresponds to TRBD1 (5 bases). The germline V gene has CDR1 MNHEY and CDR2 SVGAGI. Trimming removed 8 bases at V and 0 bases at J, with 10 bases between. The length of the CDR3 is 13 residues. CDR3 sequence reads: CASVQGLNTEAFF. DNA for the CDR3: TGTGCCAGCGTTCAGGGTTTGAACACTGAAGCTTTCTTT.

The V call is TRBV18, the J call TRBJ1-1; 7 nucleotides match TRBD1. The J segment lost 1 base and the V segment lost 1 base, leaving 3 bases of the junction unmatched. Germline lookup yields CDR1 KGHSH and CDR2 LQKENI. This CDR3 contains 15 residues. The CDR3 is CASSPLQGTNTEAFF. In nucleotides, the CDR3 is TGTGCCAGCTCACCACTACAGGGGACGAACACTGAAGCTTTCTTT. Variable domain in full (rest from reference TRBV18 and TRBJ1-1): NAGVMQNPRHLVRRRGQEARLRCSPMKGHSHVYWYRQLPEEGLKFMVYLQKENIIDESGMPKERFSAEFPKEGPSILRIQQVVRGDSAAYFCASSPLQGTNTEAFFGQGTRLTVV.

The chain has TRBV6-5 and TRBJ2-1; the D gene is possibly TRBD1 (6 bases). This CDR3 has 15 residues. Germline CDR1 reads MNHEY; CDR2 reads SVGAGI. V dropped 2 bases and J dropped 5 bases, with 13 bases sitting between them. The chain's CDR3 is CASSYTAGADNEQFF. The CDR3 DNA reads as TGTGCCAGCAGTTACACTGCAGGGGCGGACAATGAGCAGTTCTTC.

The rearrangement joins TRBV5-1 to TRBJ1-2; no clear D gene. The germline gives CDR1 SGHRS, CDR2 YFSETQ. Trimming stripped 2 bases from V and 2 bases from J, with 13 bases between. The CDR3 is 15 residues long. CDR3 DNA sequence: TGCGCCAGCAGCTTTTCTGAGGGTAACAACTATGGCTACACCTTC. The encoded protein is CASSFSEGNNYGYTF.

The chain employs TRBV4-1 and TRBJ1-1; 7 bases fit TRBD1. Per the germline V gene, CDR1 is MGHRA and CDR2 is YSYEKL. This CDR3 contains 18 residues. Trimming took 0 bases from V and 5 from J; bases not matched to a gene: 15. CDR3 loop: CASSQDFVRGQRRTEAFF. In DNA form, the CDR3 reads TGCGCCAGCAGCCAAGATTTTGTAAGGGGGCAGCGAAGGACTGAAGCTTTCTTT.

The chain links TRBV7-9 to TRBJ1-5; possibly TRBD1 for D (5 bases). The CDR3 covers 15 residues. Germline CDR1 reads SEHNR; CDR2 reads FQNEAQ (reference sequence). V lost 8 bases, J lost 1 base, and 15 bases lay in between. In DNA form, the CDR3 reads TGTGCCAGCCTTGAGTGGGGCTTGAGCAATCAGCCCCAGCATTTT. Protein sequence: CASLEWGLSNQPQHF. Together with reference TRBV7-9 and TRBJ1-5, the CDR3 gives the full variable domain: DTGVSQNPRHKITKRGQNVTFRCDPISEHNRLYWYRQTLGQGPEFLTYFQNEAQLEKSRLLSDRFSAERPKGSFSTLEIQRTEQGDSAMYLCASLEWGLSNQPQHFGDGTRLSIL.